This T cell receptor beta chain comes out of a study of blood T cell repertoires in COVID-19. At the level of the study: T cells, B-cell-depleted T cells, or PBMCs supplied cDNA or gDNA.

The cohort comprised adults aged roughly 18 to 100 years residing in under 30 US areas. Participant reports of clinical history set cohort assignment. During the 2 weeks before they entered the study, exposed participants had met someone with a PCR-confirmed or clinician-diagnosed COVID-19 case. V was cut by 5 bases and J by 2 bases, with 22 bases left in between. The V gene's germline CDR1 is MNHNY and CDR2 SVGAGI (reference sequence). This CDR3 comprises 17 residues. Profiling relied on immunoSEQ multiplex PCR, and the TCRdb table lists in-frame clones only, not all of them. The sample includes 250,000 or so clones, 85% seen only once; the top ten take roughly 6.7%.

The receptor's source is a woman aged 45-59 years who had been exposed to COVID-19. Sequenced sample: PBMCs or T cells enriched from blood (not recorded which). This chain connects TRBV6-6 to TRBJ2-7, with D maybe TRBD1 (6 bases). CDR3 residues: CASSPDRELVFAYEQYF. CDR3 coding DNA: TGTGCCAGCAGTCCGGACAGAGAGTTAGTATTTGCCTACGAGCAGTACTTC.